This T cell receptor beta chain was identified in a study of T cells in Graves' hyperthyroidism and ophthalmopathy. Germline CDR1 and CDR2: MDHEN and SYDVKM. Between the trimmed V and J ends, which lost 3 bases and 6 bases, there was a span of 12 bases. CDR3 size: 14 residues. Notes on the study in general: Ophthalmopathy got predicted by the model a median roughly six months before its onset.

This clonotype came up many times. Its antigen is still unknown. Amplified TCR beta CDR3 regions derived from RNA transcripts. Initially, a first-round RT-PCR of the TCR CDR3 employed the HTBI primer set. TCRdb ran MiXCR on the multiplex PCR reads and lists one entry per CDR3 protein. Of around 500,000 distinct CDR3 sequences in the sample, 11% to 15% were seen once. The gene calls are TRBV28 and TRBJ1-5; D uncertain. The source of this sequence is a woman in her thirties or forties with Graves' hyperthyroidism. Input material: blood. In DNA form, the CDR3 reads TGTGCCAGCAGTTTGGGTTTAGCTGGTCAGCCCCAGCATTTT. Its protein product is CASSLGLAGQPQHF. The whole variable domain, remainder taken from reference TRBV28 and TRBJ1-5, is DVKVTQSSRYLVKRTGEKVFLECVQDMDHENMFWYRQDPGLGLRLIYFSYDVKMKEKGDIPEGYSVSREKKERFSLILESASTNQTSMYLCASSLGLAGQPQHFGDGTRLSIL.